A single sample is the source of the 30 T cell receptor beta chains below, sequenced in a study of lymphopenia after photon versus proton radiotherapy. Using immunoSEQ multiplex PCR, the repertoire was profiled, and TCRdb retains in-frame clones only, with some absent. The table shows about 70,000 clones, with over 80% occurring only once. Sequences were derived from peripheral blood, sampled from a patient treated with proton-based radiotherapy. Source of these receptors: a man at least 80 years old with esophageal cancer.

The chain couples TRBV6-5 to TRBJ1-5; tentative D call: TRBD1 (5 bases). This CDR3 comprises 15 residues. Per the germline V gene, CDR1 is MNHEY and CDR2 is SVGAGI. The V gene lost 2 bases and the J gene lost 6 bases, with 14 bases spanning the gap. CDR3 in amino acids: CASSYRAGRVQPQHF. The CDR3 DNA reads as TGTGCCAGCAGTTACAGGGCAGGGAGGGTTCAGCCCCAGCATTTT.

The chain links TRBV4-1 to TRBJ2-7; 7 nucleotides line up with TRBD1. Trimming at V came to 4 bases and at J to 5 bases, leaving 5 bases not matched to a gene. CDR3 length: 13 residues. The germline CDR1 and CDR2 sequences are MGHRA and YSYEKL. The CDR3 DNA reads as TGCGCCAGCAGCCTTGGACAGGTAGACGAGCAGTACTTC. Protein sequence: CASSLGQVDEQYF.

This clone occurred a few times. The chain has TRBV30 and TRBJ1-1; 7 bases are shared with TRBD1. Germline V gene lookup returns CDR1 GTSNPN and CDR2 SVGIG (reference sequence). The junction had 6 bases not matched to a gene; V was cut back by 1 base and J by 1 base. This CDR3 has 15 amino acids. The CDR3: CAWSDPGTANTEAFF. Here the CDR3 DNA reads TGTGCCTGGAGTGATCCCGGGACAGCGAACACTGAAGCTTTCTTT.

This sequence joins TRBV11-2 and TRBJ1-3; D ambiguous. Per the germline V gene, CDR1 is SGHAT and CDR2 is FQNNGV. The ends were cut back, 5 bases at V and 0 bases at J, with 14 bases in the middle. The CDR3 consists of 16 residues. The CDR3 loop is CASSLKRRSSGNTIYF. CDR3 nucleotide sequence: TGTGCCAGCAGCCTCAAGAGACGGAGCTCTGGAAACACCATATATTTT.

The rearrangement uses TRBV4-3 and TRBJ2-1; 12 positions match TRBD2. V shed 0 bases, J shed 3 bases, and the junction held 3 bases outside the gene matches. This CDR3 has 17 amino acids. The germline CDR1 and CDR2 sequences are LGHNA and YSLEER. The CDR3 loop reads CASSQDLAGGRYNEQFF. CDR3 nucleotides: TGCGCCAGCAGCCAAGATCTAGCGGGAGGGCGCTACAATGAGCAGTTCTTC.

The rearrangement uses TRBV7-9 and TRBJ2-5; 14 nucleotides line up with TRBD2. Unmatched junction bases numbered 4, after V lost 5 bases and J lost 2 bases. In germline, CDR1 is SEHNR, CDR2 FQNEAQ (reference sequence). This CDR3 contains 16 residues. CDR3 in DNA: TGTGCCAGCAGCATAGGACTAGCGGGGGGTCAAGAGACCCAGTACTTC. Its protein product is CASSIGLAGGQETQYF.

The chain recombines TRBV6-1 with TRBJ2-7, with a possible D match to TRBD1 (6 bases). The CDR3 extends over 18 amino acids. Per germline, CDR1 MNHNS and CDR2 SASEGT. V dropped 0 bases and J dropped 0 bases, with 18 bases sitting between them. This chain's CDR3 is CASSEAGRGFSGSYEQYF. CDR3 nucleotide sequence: TGTGCCAGCAGTGAAGCGGGCAGGGGATTCAGTGGCTCCTACGAGCAGTACTTC.

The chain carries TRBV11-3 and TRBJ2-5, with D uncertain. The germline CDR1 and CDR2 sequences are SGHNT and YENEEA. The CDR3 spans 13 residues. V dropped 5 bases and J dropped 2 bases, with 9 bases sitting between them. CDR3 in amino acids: CASSPKVQETQYF. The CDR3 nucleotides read TGTGCCAGCAGCCCTAAAGTACAAGAGACCCAGTACTTC.

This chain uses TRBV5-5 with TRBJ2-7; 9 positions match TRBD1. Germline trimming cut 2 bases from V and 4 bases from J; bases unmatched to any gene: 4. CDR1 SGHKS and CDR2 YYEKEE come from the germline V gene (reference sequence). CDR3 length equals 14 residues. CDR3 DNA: TGTGCCAGCAGCTTTGGGACAGGGACGTACGAGCAGTACTTC. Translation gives CASSFGTGTYEQYF.

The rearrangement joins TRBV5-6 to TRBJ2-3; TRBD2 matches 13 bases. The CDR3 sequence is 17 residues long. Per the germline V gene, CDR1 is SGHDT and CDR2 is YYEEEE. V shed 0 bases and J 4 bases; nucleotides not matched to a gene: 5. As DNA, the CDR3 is TGTGCCAGCAGCTTGGCGACTAGCGGGGGGCCCGCAGATACGCAGTATTTT. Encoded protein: CASSLATSGGPADTQYF.

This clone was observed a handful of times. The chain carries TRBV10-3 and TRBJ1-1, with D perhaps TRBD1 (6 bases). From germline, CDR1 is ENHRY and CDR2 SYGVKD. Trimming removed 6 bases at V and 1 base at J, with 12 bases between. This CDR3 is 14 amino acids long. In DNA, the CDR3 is TGTGCCATCAGGATACAGGGAGGGAACACTGAAGCTTTCTTT. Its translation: CAIRIQGGNTEAFF.

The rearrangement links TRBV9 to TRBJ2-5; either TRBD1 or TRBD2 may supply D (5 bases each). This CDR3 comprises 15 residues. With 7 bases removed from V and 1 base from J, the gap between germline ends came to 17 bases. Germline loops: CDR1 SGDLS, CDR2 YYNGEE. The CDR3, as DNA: TGTGCCAGCTCCTTTTCGCGAGGGGCCCAAGAGACCCAGTACTTC. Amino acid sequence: CASSFSRGAQETQYF.

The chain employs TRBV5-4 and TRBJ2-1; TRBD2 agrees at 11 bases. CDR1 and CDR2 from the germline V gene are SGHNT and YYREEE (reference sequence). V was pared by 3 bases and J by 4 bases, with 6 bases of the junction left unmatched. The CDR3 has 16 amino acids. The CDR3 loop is CASSSGTSGDYNEQFF. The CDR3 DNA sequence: TGTGCCAGCAGCTCTGGGACTAGCGGAGATTACAATGAGCAGTTCTTC.

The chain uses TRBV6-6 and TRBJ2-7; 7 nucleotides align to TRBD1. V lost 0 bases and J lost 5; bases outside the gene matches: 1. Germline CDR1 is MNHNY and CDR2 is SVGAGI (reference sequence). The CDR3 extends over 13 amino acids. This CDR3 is CASSYSTGDEQYF. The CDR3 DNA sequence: TGTGCCAGCAGTTACTCAACAGGGGACGAGCAGTACTTC.

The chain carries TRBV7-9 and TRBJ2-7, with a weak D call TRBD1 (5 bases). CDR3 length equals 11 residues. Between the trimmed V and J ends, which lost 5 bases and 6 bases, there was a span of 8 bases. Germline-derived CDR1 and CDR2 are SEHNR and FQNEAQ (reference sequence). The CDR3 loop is CASSAGIEQYF. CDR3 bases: TGTGCCAGCAGCGCAGGGATCGAGCAGTACTTC.

The CDR3 coding sequence is TGTGCCAGCAGTGAATACCGTAGGGCAGATACGCAGTATTTT. Amino acid sequence: CASSEYRRADTQYF. This sequence joins TRBV25-1 and TRBJ2-3; no reliable D call. The CDR3 sequence is 14 residues long. V was pared by 0 bases and J by 4 bases, with 8 bases between. Per the germline V gene, CDR1 is MGHDK and CDR2 is SYGVNS.

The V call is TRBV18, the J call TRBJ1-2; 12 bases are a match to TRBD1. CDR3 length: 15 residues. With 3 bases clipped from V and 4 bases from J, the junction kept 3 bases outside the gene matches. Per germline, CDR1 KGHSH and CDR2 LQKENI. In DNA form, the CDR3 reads TGTGCCAGCTCACCGGGGACAGGGGGCACCTATGGCTACACCTTC. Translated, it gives CASSPGTGGTYGYTF.

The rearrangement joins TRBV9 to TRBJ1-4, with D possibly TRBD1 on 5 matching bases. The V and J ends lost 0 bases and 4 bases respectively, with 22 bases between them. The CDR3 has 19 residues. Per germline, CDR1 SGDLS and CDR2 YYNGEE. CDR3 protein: CASSVGGVSPPFINEKLFF. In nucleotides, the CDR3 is TGTGCCAGCAGCGTAGGGGGGGTTTCTCCCCCCTTTATTAATGAAAAACTGTTTTTT. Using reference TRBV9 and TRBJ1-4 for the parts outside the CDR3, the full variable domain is DSGVTQTPKHLITATGQRVTLRCSPRSGDLSVYWYQQSLDQGLQFLIQYYNGEERAKGNILERFSAQQFPDLHSELNLSSLELGDSALYFCASSVGGVSPPFINEKLFFGSGTQLSVL.

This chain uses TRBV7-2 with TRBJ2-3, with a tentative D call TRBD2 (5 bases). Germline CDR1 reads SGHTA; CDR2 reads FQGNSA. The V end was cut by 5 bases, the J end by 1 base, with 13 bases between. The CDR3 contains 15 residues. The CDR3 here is CASSPQISGTDTQYF. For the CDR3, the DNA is TGTGCCAGCAGCCCTCAAATTAGCGGCACAGATACGCAGTATTTT.

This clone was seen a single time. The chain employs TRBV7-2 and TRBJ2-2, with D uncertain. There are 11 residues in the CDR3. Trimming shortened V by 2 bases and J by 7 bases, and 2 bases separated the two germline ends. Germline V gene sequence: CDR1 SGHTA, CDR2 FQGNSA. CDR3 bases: TGTGCCAGCAGCTTATTCGGGGAGCTGTTTTTT. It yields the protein CASSLFGELFF. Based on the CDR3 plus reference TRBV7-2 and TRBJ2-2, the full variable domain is GAGVSQSPSNKVTEKGKDVELRCDPISGHTALYWYRQSLGQGLEFLIYFQGNSAPDKSGLPSDRFSAERTGGSVSTLTIQRTQQEDSAVYLCASSLFGELFFGEGSRLTVL.

The CDR3 region is CASSFSRTEAFF. The CDR3 DNA is TGTGCCAGCAGCTTCAGTCGCACTGAAGCTTTCTTT. The chain carries TRBV7-2 and TRBJ1-1; D unresolved. Germline V gene data show CDR1 as SGHTA and CDR2 as FQGNSA. The V gene lost 3 bases and the J gene lost 4 bases, with 6 bases spanning the gap. This CDR3 has 12 residues.

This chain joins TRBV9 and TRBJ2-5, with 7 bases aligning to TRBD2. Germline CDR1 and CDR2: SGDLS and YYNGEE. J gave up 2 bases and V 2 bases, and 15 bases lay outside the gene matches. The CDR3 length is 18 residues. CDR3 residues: CASSVGGTRGGLQETQYF. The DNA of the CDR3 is TGTGCCAGCAGCGTGGGAGGGACCCGGGGTGGCCTACAAGAGACCCAGTACTTC.

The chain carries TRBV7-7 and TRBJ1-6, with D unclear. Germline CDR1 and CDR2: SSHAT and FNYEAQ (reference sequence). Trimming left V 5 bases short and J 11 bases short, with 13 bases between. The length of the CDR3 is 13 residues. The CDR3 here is CASSQTDVTPLHF. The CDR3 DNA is TGTGCCAGCAGCCAAACCGACGTAACACCCCTCCACTTT. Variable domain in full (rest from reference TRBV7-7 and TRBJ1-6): GAGVSQSPRYKVTKRGQDVTLRCDPISSHATLYWYQQALGQGPEFLTYFNYEAQPDKSGLPSDRFSAERPEGSISTLTIQRTEQRDSAMYRCASSQTDVTPLHFGNGTRLTVT.

The CDR3 reads CASSPTSGSIYEQYF. The CDR3 coding sequence is TGCGCCAGCAGCCCGACTAGCGGGAGTATCTACGAGCAGTACTTC. This chain connects TRBV5-1 to TRBJ2-7, with 12 bases matching TRBD2. V dropped 4 bases and J dropped 3; count of bases not matched to a gene: 5. CDR3 length equals 15 residues. Germline-derived CDR1 and CDR2 are SGHRS and YFSETQ.

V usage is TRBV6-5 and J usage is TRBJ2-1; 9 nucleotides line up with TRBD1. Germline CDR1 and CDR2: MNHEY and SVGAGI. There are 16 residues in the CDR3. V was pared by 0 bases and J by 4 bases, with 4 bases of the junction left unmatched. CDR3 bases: TGTGCCAGCAGTTACTCGTTTGGGACAGGGTACAATGAGCAGTTCTTC. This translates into CASSYSFGTGYNEQFF.

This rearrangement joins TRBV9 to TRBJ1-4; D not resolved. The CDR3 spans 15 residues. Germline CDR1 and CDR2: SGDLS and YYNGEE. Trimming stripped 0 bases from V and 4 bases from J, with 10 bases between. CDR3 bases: TGTGCCAGCAGCGTAGCTGCCTCCTTTAATGAAAAACTGTTTTTT. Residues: CASSVAASFNEKLFF.

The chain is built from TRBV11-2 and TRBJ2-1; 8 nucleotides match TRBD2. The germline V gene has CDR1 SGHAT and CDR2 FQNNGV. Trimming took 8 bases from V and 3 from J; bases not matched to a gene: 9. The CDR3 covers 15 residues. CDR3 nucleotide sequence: TGTGCCAGCGGTCGGTCGGGGGGGCTCTACAATGAGCAGTTCTTC. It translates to CASGRSGGLYNEQFF. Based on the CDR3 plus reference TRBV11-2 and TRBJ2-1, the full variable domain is EAGVAQSPRYKIIEKRQSVAFWCNPISGHATLYWYQQILGQGPKLLIQFQNNGVVDDSQLPKDRFSAERLKGVDSTLKIQPAKLEDSAVYLCASGRSGGLYNEQFFGPGTRLTVL.

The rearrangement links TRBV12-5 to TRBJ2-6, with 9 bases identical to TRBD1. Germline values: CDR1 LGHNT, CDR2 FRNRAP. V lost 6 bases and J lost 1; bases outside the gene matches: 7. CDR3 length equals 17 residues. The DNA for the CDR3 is TGTGCTAGTGGGGAGGGACAGGGAACATCTGGGGCCAACGTCCTGACTTTC. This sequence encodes CASGEGQGTSGANVLTF.

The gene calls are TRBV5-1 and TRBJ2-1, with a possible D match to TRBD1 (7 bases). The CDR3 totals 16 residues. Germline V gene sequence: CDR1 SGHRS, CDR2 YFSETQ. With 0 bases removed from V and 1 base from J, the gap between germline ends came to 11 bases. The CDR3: CASSLAQGGSYNEQFF. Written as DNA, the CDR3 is TGCGCCAGCAGCTTGGCCCAGGGGGGTTCCTACAATGAGCAGTTCTTC.

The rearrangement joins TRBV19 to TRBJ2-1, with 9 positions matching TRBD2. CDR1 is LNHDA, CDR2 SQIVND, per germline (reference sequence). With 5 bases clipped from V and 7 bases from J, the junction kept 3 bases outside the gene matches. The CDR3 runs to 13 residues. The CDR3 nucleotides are TGTGCCAGTAGTTGGGGACTAGCAAATGAGCAGTTCTTC. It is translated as CASSWGLANEQFF.